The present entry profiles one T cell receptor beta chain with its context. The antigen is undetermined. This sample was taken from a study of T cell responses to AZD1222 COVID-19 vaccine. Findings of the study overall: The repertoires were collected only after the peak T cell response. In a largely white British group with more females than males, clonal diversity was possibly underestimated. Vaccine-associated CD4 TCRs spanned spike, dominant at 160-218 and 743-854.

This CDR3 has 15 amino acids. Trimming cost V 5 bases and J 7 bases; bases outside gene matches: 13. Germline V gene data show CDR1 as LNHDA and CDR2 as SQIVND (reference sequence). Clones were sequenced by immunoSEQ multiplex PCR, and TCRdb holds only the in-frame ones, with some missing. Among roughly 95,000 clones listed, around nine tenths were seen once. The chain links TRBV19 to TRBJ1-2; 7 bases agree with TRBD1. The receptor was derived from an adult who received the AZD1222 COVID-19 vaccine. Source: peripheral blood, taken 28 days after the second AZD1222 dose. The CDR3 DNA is TGTGCCAGTAGTGCGGACGTCGACAGGGATGGTGGCTACACCTTC. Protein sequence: CASSADVDRDGGYTF.